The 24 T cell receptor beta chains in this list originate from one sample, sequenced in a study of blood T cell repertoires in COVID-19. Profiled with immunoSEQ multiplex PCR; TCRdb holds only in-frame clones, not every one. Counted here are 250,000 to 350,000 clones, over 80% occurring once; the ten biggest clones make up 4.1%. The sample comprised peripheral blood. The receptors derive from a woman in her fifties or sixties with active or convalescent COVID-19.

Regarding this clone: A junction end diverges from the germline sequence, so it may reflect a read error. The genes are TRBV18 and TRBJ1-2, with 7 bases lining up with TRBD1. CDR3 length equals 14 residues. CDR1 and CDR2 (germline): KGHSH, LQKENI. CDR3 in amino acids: CASSPQTGQGGYTF. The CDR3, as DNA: TGTGCCAGCTCCCCACAGACAGGGCAGGGCGGCTACACCTTC.

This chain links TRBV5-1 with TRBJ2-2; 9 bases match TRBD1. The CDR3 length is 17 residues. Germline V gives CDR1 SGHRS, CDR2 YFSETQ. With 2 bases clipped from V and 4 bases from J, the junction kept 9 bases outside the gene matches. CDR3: CASSFNPGTGRTGELFF. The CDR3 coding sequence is TGCGCCAGCAGCTTTAATCCCGGGACAGGGCGCACCGGGGAGCTGTTTTTT.

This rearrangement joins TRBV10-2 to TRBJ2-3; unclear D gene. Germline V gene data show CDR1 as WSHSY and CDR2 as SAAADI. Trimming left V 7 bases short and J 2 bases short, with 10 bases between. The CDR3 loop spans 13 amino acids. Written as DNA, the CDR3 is TGCGCCAGCAAGCTCAGGTTCACAGATACGCAGTATTTT. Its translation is CASKLRFTDTQYF.

The CDR3 DNA is TGTGCCACCACCCAGGGGAGTTATAATTCACCCCTCCACTTT. This gives the protein CATTQGSYNSPLHF. The rearrangement joins TRBV15 to TRBJ1-6; D may be TRBD1 (6 bases). With 7 bases removed from V and 4 bases from J, the gap between germline ends came to 11 bases. The CDR3 contains 14 residues. The V gene's germline CDR1 is LNHNV and CDR2 YYDKDF (reference sequence).

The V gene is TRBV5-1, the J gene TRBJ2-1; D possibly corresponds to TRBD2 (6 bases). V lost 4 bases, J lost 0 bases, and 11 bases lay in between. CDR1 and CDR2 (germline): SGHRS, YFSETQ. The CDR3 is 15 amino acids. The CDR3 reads CASSPTGDSYNEQFF. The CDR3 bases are TGCGCCAGCAGCCCGACGGGGGACTCCTACAATGAGCAGTTCTTC.

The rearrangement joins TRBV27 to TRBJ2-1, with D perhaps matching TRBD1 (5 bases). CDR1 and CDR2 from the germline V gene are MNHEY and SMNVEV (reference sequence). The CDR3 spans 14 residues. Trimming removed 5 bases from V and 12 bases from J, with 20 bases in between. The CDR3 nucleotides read TGTGCCAGCAGTGAGACCAGCCAGGGTACGGCGCAGTTCTTC. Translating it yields CASSETSQGTAQFF.

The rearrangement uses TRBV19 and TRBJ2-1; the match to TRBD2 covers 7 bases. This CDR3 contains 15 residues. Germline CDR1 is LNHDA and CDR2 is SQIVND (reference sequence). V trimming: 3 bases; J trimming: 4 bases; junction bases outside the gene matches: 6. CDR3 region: CASSIQAGPYNEQFF. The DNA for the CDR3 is TGTGCCAGTAGTATCCAAGCGGGACCGTACAATGAGCAGTTCTTC.

The CDR3 bases are TGTGCCAGCTCACCAAGGAGGACTACTGCCTACAATGAGCAGTTCTTC. It specifies CASSPRRTTAYNEQFF. The rearrangement links TRBV18 to TRBJ2-1; possible D gene TRBD2, 6 bases. Germline assignment: CDR1 KGHSH and CDR2 LQKENI. The CDR3 consists of 16 residues. V was clipped by 2 bases and J by 2 bases, with 13 bases between them.

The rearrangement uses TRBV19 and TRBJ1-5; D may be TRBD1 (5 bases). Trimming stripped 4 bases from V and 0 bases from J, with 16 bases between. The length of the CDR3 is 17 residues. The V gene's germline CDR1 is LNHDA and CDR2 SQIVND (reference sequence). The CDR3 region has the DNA TGTGCCAGTAGTACCGGCCTCCAGGGTTATAGCAATCAGCCCCAGCATTTT. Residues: CASSTGLQGYSNQPQHF.

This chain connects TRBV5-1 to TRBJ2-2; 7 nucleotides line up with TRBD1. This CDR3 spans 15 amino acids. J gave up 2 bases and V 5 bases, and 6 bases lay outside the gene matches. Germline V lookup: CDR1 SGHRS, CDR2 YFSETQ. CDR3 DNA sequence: TGCGCCAGCAGTCTGAACAGGGGAAACACCGGGGAGCTGTTTTTT. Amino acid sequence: CASSLNRGNTGELFF.

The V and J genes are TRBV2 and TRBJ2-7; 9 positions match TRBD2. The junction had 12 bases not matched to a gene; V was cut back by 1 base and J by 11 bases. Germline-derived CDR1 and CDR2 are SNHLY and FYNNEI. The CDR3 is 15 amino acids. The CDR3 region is CASSEGLAAEYGEYF. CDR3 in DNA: TGTGCCAGCAGTGAAGGACTAGCGGCGGAGTATGGGGAGTACTTC.

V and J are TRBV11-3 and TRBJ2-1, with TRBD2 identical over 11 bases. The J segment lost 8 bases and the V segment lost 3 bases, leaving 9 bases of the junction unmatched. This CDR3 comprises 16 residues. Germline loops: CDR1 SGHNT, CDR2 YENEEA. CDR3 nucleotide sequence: TGTGCCAGCAGCTTTGGTCGACTAGCGGGAAGGGATGAGCAGTTCTTC. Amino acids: CASSFGRLAGRDEQFF.

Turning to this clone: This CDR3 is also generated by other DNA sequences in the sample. The chain's CDR3 is CASSEAAGGIEGYTF. The CDR3 DNA reads TGTGCCAGCAGTGAAGCGGCAGGGGGCATAGAGGGCTACACCTTC. The chain carries TRBV6-1 and TRBJ1-2, with TRBD1 matching 8 bases. J lost 8 bases, V lost 0 bases, and 8 bases had no gene match. The CDR3 runs 15 residues. Germline CDR1 MNHNS, CDR2 SASEGT.

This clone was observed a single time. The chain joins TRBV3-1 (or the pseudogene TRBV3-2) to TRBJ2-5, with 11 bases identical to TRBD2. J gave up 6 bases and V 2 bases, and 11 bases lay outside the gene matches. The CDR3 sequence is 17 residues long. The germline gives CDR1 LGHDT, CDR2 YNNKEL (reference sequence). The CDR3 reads CASSQPQLAGVRKTQYF. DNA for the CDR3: TGTGCCAGCAGCCAACCCCAACTAGCGGGAGTAAGAAAGACCCAGTACTTC.

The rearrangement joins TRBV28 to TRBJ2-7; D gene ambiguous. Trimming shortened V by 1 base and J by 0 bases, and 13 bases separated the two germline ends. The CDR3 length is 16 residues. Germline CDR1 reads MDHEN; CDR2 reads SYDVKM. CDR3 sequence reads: CASSLFPRLSSYEQYF. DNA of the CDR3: TGTGCCAGCAGTTTATTCCCCAGACTCAGCTCCTACGAGCAGTACTTC.

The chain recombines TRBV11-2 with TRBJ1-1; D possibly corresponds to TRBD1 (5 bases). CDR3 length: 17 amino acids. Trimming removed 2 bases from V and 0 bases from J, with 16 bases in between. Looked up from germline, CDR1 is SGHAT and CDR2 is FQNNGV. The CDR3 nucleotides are TGTGCCAGCAGCTTACCGTTCAGGGTTTTCATGAACACTGAAGCTTTCTTT. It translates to CASSLPFRVFMNTEAFF.

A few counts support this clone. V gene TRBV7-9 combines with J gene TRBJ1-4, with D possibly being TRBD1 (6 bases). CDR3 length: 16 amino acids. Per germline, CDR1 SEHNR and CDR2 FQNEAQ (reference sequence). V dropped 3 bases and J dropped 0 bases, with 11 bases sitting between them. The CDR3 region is CASSFEGGSTNEKLFF. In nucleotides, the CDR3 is TGTGCCAGCAGCTTTGAAGGGGGTTCAACTAATGAAAAACTGTTTTTT.

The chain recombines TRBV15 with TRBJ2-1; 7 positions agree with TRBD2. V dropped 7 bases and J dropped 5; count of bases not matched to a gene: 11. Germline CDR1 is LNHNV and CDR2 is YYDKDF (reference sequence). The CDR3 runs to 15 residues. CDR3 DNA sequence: TGTGCCACCAAGGGGCCTAGCGGCCCAGACAATGAGCAGTTCTTC. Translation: CATKGPSGPDNEQFF.

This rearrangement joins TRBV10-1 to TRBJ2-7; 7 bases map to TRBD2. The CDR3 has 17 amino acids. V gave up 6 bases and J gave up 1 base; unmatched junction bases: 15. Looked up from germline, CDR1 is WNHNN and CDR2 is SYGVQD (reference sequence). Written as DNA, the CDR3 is TGCGCCAGCAGGGTCCCATTGGCGGGAGTCCGGTCCTACGAGCAGTACTTC. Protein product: CASRVPLAGVRSYEQYF.

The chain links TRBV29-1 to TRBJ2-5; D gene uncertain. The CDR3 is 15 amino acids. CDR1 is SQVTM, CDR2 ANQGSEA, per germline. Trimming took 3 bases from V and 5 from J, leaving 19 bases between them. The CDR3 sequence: CSVDGRRVDSETQYF. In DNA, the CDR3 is TGCAGCGTTGATGGTCGCCGGGTCGATTCGGAGACCCAGTACTTC.

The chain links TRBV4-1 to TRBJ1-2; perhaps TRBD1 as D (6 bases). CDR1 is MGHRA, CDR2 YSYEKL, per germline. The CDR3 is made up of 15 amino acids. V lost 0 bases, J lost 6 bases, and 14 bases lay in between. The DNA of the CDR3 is TGCGCCAGCAGCCAAGATCATAGGGGGGGAAATGGCTACACCTTC. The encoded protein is CASSQDHRGGNGYTF.

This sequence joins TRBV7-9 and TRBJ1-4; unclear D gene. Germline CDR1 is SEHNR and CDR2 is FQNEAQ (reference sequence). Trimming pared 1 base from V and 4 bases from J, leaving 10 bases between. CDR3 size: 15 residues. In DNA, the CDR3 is TGTGCCAGCAGCTTAGATGGTACAGTTAATGAAAAACTGTTTTTT. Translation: CASSLDGTVNEKLFF.

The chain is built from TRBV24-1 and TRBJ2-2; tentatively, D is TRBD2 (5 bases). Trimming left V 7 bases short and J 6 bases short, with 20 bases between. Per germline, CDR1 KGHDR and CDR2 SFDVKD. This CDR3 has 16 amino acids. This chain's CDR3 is CATRGVGAGSPGELFF. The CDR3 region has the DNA TGTGCCACCAGGGGCGTGGGTGCGGGCTCACCCGGGGAGCTGTTTTTT.

The DNA for the CDR3 is TGCGCCAGCAAGGTCCCGCGGTGCAACGAGCAGTACTTC. Encoded protein: CASKVPRCNEQYF. The chain carries TRBV10-1 and TRBJ2-7; D is undetermined. V lost 7 bases and J 5 bases, leaving 15 bases between the germline ends. The CDR3 runs to 13 residues. The germline V gene has CDR1 WNHNN and CDR2 SYGVQD (reference sequence).